These 6 T cell receptor beta chains were all obtained from the same sample, sequenced in a study of blood T cell repertoires in COVID-19. The method was immunoSEQ multiplex PCR; TCRdb's version includes in-frame clones alone and lacks a portion of them. The sample records 50,000 to 75,000 clones, roughly 80% being singletons. Material: peripheral blood. These TCRs come from a woman at least 80 years old with active or convalescent COVID-19.

V gene TRBV6-5 combines with J gene TRBJ1-6; weak D call: TRBD1 (6 bases). The CDR3 totals 15 residues. Germline values: CDR1 MNHEY, CDR2 SVGAGI. The germline V and J ends were trimmed by 7 bases and 5 bases, with 15 bases remaining between them. The CDR3 DNA follows: TGTGCCAGCATGGGGGCCCTGGGACATAATTCACCCCTCCACTTT. As protein: CASMGALGHNSPLHF.

The chain recombines TRBV9 with TRBJ1-2; the match to TRBD1 covers 10 bases. Germline assignment: CDR1 SGDLS and CDR2 YYNGEE. The CDR3 sequence is 13 residues long. V lost 7 bases and J lost 7; bases outside the gene matches: 7. The DNA for the CDR3 is TGTGCCAGCGACCCCGGGACAGGGGCTGGCTACACCTTC. It yields the protein CASDPGTGAGYTF. The full variable domain, rest sourced from reference TRBV9 and TRBJ1-2, is DSGVTQTPKHLITATGQRVTLRCSPRSGDLSVYWYQQSLDQGLQFLIQYYNGEERAKGNILERFSAQQFPDLHSELNLSSLELGDSALYFCASDPGTGAGYTFGSGTRLTVV.

The CDR3 DNA reads TGTGCCATCAGTGGGACTAGCGGGGGAGGTGAAACGCAGTATTTT. It encodes CAISGTSGGGETQYF. The chain carries TRBV10-3 and TRBJ2-3; 13 nucleotides match TRBD2. Losses at the gene ends were 4 bases for V and 9 bases for J; bases not matched to a gene: 7. Germline CDR1 and CDR2: ENHRY and SYGVKD. The CDR3 is made up of 15 amino acids.

The V call is TRBV9, the J call TRBJ1-4, with 7 bases fitting TRBD1. Germline V lookup: CDR1 SGDLS, CDR2 YYNGEE. This CDR3 is built from 15 residues. With 0 bases clipped from V and 5 bases from J, the junction kept 4 bases outside the gene matches. The CDR3, as DNA: TGTGCCAGCAGCGTAGATTCGACAGGGAATGAAAAACTGTTTTTT. It specifies CASSVDSTGNEKLFF.

The chain has TRBV27 and TRBJ2-3; 12 bases are shared with TRBD1. Germline V gene sequence: CDR1 MNHEY, CDR2 SMNVEV (reference sequence). The CDR3 has 15 amino acids. The ends lost 5 bases at V and 6 bases at J; junction bases unmatched: 6. CDR3 sequence reads: CASSPRDRGRDTQYF. The DNA of the CDR3 is TGTGCCAGCAGTCCCCGGGACAGGGGGCGGGATACGCAGTATTTT.

The chain joins TRBV11-3 to TRBJ2-5; a weak D match, TRBD1 (6 bases). Per germline, CDR1 SGHNT and CDR2 YENEEA. CDR3 length: 15 residues. With 5 bases removed from V and 2 bases from J, the gap between germline ends came to 15 bases. The chain's CDR3 is CASSPGTRGQETQYF. The CDR3 DNA follows: TGTGCCAGCAGCCCTGGGACACGGGGACAAGAGACCCAGTACTTC. The full variable domain, rest sourced from reference TRBV11-3 and TRBJ2-5, is EAGVVQSPRYKIIEKKQPVAFWCNPISGHNTLYWYLQNLGQGPELLIRYENEEAVDDSQLPKDRFSAERLKGVDSTLKIQPAELGDSAVYLCASSPGTRGQETQYFGPGTRLLVL.